These 23 T cell receptor beta chains originate from one sample sequenced in a study of CD8 T cells in ankylosing spondylitis. In TCRdb, the 5' RACE reads were re-called with MiXCR into one record per CDR3 protein. The sample shows 210,000 or so distinct CDR3 sequences, 20% to 30% of them seen only once. Sequenced: blood, either unsorted or a sorted T cell fraction (not recorded which). These receptors were obtained from a male donor with ankylosing spondylitis or in good health (not recorded which).

This clonotype was recorded at least ten times. The V gene is TRBV15, the J gene TRBJ2-5, with 9 bases aligning to TRBD1. Germline values: CDR1 LNHNV, CDR2 YYDKDF (reference sequence). V gave up 5 bases and J gave up 2 bases; unmatched junction bases: 3. CDR3 length: 14 amino acids. As DNA, the CDR3 is TGTGCCACCAGCTTGGGACAGGGACAAGAGACCCAGTACTTC. Amino acid sequence: CATSLGQGQETQYF.

This chain joins TRBV29-1 and TRBJ1-2; 7 bases are shared with TRBD1. The J segment lost 0 bases and the V segment lost 2 bases, leaving 9 bases of the junction unmatched. The germline CDR1 and CDR2 sequences are SQVTM and ANQGSEA. CDR3 length: 16 amino acids. The CDR3 region has the DNA TGCAGCGTTGAATCAGGGGACAGACGCACTAACTATGGCTACACCTTC. Translation: CSVESGDRRTNYGYTF.

This clonotype was seen ten or more times. The V and J genes are TRBV20-1 and TRBJ2-2; the D is unclear. Germline CDR1 is DFQATT and CDR2 is SNEGSKA (reference sequence). V lost 5 bases and J lost 0, with 10 bases in between. The CDR3 has 14 residues. The CDR3 region is CSASESSNTGELFF. As DNA, the CDR3 is TGCAGTGCTTCAGAGTCATCGAACACCGGGGAGCTGTTTTTT.

This clonotype occurred many times. CDR3 DNA: TGCGCCAGCAGCTCTCTCCCGGACACTGAAGCTTTCTTT. Protein: CASSSLPDTEAFF. The gene calls are TRBV5-1 and TRBJ1-1; no firm D call. Looked up from germline, CDR1 is SGHRS and CDR2 is YFSETQ. The CDR3 runs to 13 residues. The V end was cut by 3 bases, the J end by 3 bases, with 9 bases between.

This clonotype turned up a few times. The chain joins TRBV7-3 to TRBJ2-5; 7 positions agree with TRBD2. V was clipped by 4 bases and J by 5 bases; unmatched bases: 7. This CDR3 is 14 amino acids long. From germline, CDR1 is SGHTA and CDR2 FQGTGA. CDR3 in amino acids: CASSSSGRGETQYF. In nucleotides, the CDR3 is TGTGCCAGCAGCTCCTCGGGGCGGGGGGAGACCCAGTACTTC.

This clonotype was counted at least ten times. The chain has TRBV6-4 and TRBJ2-3; 12 nucleotides agree with TRBD2. Germline V gene lookup returns CDR1 MRHNA and CDR2 SNTAGT. The CDR3 sequence is 16 residues long. V was clipped by 3 bases and J by 2 bases; unmatched bases: 3. CDR3 in DNA: TGTGCCAGCAGTGAGGGACTAGCGGGCGTCACAGATACGCAGTATTTT. Translating it yields CASSEGLAGVTDTQYF.

This clonotype was observed at least ten times. The V and J genes are TRBV27 and TRBJ2-4, with D unclear. This CDR3 has 14 residues. Germline values: CDR1 MNHEY, CDR2 SMNVEV (reference sequence). V shed 5 bases and J shed 0 bases, with 8 bases lying between them. The CDR3 DNA reads TGTGCCAGCAGTCCCATCACAGCCAAAAACATTCAGTACTTC. Translated: CASSPITAKNIQYF.

This sequence joins TRBV20-1 and TRBJ1-3; 7 positions agree with TRBD1. The CDR3 contains 15 residues. Germline lookup yields CDR1 DFQATT and CDR2 SNEGSKA (reference sequence). With 5 bases clipped from V and 0 bases from J, the junction kept 7 bases outside the gene matches. CDR3 DNA: TGCAGTGCTCCTACAGGGGTTAGCTCTGGAAACACCATATATTTT. This codes for CSAPTGVSSGNTIYF.

The chain joins TRBV25-1 to TRBJ2-1, with 8 positions matching TRBD2. With 10 bases clipped from V and 0 bases from J, the junction kept 5 bases outside the gene matches. The CDR3 runs to 14 residues. Per germline, CDR1 MGHDK and CDR2 SYGVNS. CDR3 sequence: CATLLAASYNEQFF. CDR3 nucleotides: TGTGCCACCCTACTAGCGGCCTCCTACAATGAGCAGTTCTTC.

The chain is built from TRBV29-1 and TRBJ2-1; unclear D gene. Germline values: CDR1 SQVTM, CDR2 ANQGSEA. V gave up 6 bases and J gave up 0 bases, with 15 bases separating them. CDR3 size: 15 residues. CDR3 region: CSVPSGPSSYNEQFF. Here the CDR3 DNA reads TGCAGCGTCCCCTCGGGTCCTAGCTCCTACAATGAGCAGTTCTTC.

The sample holds many counts of this clonotype. The V gene is TRBV27, the J gene TRBJ1-6; tentative D call: TRBD1 (6 bases). This CDR3 comprises 14 residues. Per the germline V gene, CDR1 is MNHEY and CDR2 is SMNVEV (reference sequence). V was pared by 4 bases and J by 5 bases, with 9 bases between. The CDR3 nucleotides read TGTGCCAGCAGTTGGGCAGGGGATAATTCACCCCTCCACTTT. The encoded protein is CASSWAGDNSPLHF.

V and J are TRBV18 and TRBJ2-1, with D hard to call. Trimming cost V 2 bases and J 6 bases, with 11 bases left between them. Germline assignment: CDR1 KGHSH and CDR2 LQKENI. This CDR3 has 14 residues. In DNA form, the CDR3 reads TGTGCCAGCTCACCAAGGGTGGGTGCCAATGAGCAGTTCTTC. As protein: CASSPRVGANEQFF.

With regard to this clonotype: Its ends do not fully match the called genes, so a read error is possible. The chain couples TRBV28 to TRBJ1-1; tentative D call: TRBD1 (6 bases). Per germline, CDR1 MDHEN and CDR2 SYDVKM. CDR3 length equals 15 residues. Here the CDR3 reads CASSPSTGHTFLASF. CDR3 nucleotides: TGTGCCAGCAGTCCGTCGACAGGACATACCTTCCTAGCTTCCTTT.

The CDR3 DNA reads as TGCAGTGTCCGCGGCCAGGCCAACACTGAAGCTTTCTTT. Translating gives CSVRGQANTEAFF. The V and J genes are TRBV20-1 and TRBJ1-1; D remains ambiguous. Germline CDR1 DFQATT, CDR2 SNEGSKA (reference sequence). The V and J ends lost 7 bases and 2 bases respectively, with 14 bases between them. The CDR3 is 13 amino acids.

The chain employs TRBV29-1 and TRBJ1-3, with D unresolved. V lost 8 bases and J 2 bases, leaving 10 bases between the germline ends. The CDR3 length is 12 residues. CDR1 SQVTM and CDR2 ANQGSEA come from the germline V gene. The CDR3 coding sequence is TGCAGCCCCTTCGGCCCTGGAAACACCATATATTTT. This encodes CSPFGPGNTIYF.

V gene TRBV12-3 or TRBV12-4 combines with J gene TRBJ1-5; 8 nucleotides agree with TRBD1. The CDR3 runs to 15 residues. V was clipped by 3 bases and J by 4 bases; unmatched bases: 5. This CDR3 is CASSLADRGNQPQHF. CDR3 sequence (DNA): TGTGCCAGCAGTTTGGCTGACAGGGGTAATCAGCCCCAGCATTTT.

The chain has TRBV20-1 and TRBJ2-1; no clear D. The CDR3 is 13 residues long. The V gene lost 6 bases and the J gene lost 8 bases, with 17 bases spanning the gap. Germline CDR1 DFQATT, CDR2 SNEGSKA (reference sequence). The CDR3 sequence is CSAKVPSTDEQFF. The CDR3 DNA reads TGCAGTGCGAAAGTTCCGTCCACCGATGAGCAGTTCTTC.

The sample holds many counts of this clonotype. The chain uses TRBV4-3 and TRBJ2-1; 9 nucleotides align to TRBD2. J lost 5 bases, V lost 0 bases, and 8 bases had no gene match. Germline assignment: CDR1 LGHNA and CDR2 YSLEER. This CDR3 is 17 amino acids long. As DNA, the CDR3 is TGCGCCAGCAGCCAAGATGGGCGATTAGCGGGGGACAATGAGCAGTTCTTC. Residues: CASSQDGRLAGDNEQFF.

This chain links TRBV29-1 with TRBJ2-3; 13 bases map to TRBD2. Germline CDR1 is SQVTM and CDR2 is ANQGSEA. This CDR3 spans 15 amino acids. After removal of 4 bases from V and 2 bases from J, the junction contained 3 bases not matched to a gene. The CDR3 is CSVGLAGGNTDTQYF. DNA of the CDR3: TGCAGCGTTGGACTAGCGGGAGGCAACACAGATACGCAGTATTTT.

The rearrangement links TRBV10-1 to TRBJ2-7, with D unresolved. Germline loops: CDR1 WNHNN, CDR2 SYGVQD (reference sequence). The length of the CDR3 is 13 residues. The V end lost 6 bases, the J end lost 7 bases, and 16 bases lay between the germline ends. CDR3 sequence: CASSVVTEGEQYF. CDR3 DNA: TGCGCCAGCAGCGTCGTTACCGAAGGGGAGCAGTACTTC.

This clonotype has ten or more counts. The rearrangement joins TRBV29-1 to TRBJ1-4; a possible D gene is TRBD1 (6 bases). This CDR3 region has 13 residues. The germline CDR1 and CDR2 sequences are SQVTM and ANQGSEA. V was cut by 5 bases and J by 8 bases, with 15 bases left in between. This chain's CDR3 is CSVSRGNGEKLFF. CDR3 DNA: TGCAGCGTTTCCAGGGGAAACGGGGAAAAACTGTTTTTT.

This chain links TRBV3-1 with TRBJ2-3; 8 nucleotides line up with TRBD2. Germline loops: CDR1 LGHDT, CDR2 YNNKEL (reference sequence). CDR3 length: 17 residues. The V gene end was trimmed by 6 bases and the J gene end by 4 bases; junction bases not matched to a gene: 15. The CDR3 sequence is CASSRGSSGVVADTQYF. Here the CDR3 DNA reads TGTGCCAGCAGTAGGGGTAGTAGCGGGGTTGTCGCAGATACGCAGTATTTT.

This clonotype was seen ten or more times. The chain has TRBV7-2 and TRBJ2-1; 7 bases are shared with TRBD1. Germline V CDR1 and CDR2: SGHTA, FQGNSA. CDR3 length: 15 residues. J gave up 4 bases and V 4 bases, and 7 bases lay outside the gene matches. The CDR3 region has the DNA TGTGCCAGCAGCTCTCCGGGACAGATTTACAATGAGCAGTTCTTC. Translation gives CASSSPGQIYNEQFF.